This TCR beta chain was captured in a study of human T cells and chemical hapten exposure. Findings and limits, study-wide: Relative to controls, expanded TCRs formed significantly more large CDR3 similarity clusters.

Documented time point: patch test 1, 2 weeks after DPC sensitization. Specified treatment: therapeutic diphenylcyclopropenone sensitization with weekly scalp DPC. Unique molecular identifiers were attached to individual cDNA molecules during library preparation. TCRdb fed the RACE reads into MiXCR, producing one record per CDR3 protein. Of roughly 380,000 distinct CDR3 sequences in the sample, around 5% were seen once. With regard to this clonotype: Its antigen is still unknown.

Sample: whole blood, taken in connection with sensitization to the hapten diphenylcyclopropenone (DPC). The clonotype originates from a woman between 45 and 60 years old with alopecia areata. Some clones in this sample may be carry-over from other donors' samples.

CDR3 DNA sequence: TGTGCCAGCAGGGCATCAGGGGCTAGCACAGATACGCAGTATTTT. Its protein product is CASRASGASTDTQYF. The rearrangement joins TRBV28 to TRBJ2-3; D possibly corresponds to TRBD1 (6 bases). Trimming stripped 6 bases from V and 0 bases from J, with 13 bases between. CDR1 MDHEN and CDR2 SYDVKM come from the germline V gene. The CDR3 spans 15 residues.